This T cell receptor beta chain was sequenced for a study of T cells in localized non-small cell lung cancer. Study-wide results and limits: Adjacent lung exhibited a median of around 60 among the 100 most abundant tumor clones. In the blood, greater T cell density corresponded to longer overall survival. Clonality peaked in uninvolved adjacent lung rather than tumor.

This clone was seen a handful of times. As yet, its antigen is unknown. Data came from immunoSEQ multiplex PCR; TCRdb stores just in-frame clones and leaves some out. The table includes roughly 30,000 clones, 85% to 90% detected once. The CDR3 extends over 14 amino acids. Germline CDR1 SNHLY, CDR2 FYNNEI. V gave up 8 bases and J gave up 4 bases; unmatched junction bases: 10. This TCR derives from a woman between 18 and 55 years old with stage I lung adenocarcinoma. The chain couples TRBV2 to TRBJ1-2, with 7 bases aligning to TRBD1. The material was peripheral blood, obtained before any cancer treatment. For the CDR3, the DNA is TGTGCCAGCTCCCCCGACAGGGTCGCCTATGGCTACACCTTC. This gives the protein CASSPDRVAYGYTF.